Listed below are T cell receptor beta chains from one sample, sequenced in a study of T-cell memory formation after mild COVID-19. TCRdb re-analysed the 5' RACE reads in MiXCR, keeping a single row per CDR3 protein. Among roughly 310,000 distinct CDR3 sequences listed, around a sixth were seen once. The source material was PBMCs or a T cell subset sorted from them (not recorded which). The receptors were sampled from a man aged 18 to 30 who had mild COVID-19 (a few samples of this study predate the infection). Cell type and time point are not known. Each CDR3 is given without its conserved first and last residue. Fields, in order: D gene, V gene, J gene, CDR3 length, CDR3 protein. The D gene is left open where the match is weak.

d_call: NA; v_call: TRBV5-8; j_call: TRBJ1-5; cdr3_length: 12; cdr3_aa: ASSLYTSNQPQH
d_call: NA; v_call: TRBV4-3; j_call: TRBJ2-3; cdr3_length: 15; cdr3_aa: ASSQDLPGGGTDTQY
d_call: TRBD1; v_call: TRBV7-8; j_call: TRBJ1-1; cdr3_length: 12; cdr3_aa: ASSPDRADTEAF
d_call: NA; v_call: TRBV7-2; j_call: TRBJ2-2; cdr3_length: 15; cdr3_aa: ASSFPLGPEDTGELF
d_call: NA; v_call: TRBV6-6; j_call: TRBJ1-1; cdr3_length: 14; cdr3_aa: ASSYPVGGGRTEAF
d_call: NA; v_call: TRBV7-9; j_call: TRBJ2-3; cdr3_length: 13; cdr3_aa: ASSLLSGEKDTQY
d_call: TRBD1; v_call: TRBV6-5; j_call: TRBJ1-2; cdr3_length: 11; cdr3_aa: ASRGQANYGYT
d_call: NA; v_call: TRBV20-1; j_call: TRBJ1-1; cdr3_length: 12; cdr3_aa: SAGDISGSDEAF
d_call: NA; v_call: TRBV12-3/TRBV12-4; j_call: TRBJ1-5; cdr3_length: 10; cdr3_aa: ASSPPNQPQH
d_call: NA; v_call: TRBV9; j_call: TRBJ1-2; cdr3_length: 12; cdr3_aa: ASSVEWGNYGYT
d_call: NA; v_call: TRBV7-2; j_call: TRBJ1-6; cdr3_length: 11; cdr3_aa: ASSFYPGSPLH
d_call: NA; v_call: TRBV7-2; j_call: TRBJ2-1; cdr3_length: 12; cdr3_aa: ASSTARPDNEQF
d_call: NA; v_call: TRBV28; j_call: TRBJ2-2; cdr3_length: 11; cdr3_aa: ASSLLNTGELF
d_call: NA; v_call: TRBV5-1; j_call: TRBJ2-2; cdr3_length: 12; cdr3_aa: ASSLGTNGGELF
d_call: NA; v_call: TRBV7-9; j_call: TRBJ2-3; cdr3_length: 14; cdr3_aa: ASSLAAGASTDTQY
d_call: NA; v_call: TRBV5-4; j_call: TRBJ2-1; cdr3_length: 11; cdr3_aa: ASSLGPLNEQF
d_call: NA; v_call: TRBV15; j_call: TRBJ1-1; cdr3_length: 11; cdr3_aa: ATSGDRNTEAF
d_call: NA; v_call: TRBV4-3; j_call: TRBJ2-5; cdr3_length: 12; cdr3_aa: ASSQEAKKETQY
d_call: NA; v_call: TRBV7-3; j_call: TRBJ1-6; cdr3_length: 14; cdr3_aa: ASSLTGGQGDSPLH
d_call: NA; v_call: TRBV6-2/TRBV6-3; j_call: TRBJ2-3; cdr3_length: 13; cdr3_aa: ASSSALALTDTQY
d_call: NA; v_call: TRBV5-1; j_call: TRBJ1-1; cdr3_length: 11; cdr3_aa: ASSESTDTEAF
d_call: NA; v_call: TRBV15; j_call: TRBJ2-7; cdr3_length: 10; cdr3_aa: ATSRGAYEQY
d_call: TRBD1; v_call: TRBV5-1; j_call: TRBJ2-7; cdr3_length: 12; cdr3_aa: ASSYGQGAYEQY
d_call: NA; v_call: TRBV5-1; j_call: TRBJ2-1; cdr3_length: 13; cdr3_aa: ASSAAVLTNNEQF
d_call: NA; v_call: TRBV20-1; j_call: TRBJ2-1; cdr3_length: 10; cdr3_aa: SASLQNNEQF
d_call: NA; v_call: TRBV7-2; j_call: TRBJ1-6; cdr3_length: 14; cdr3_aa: ASSSRRPVYNSPLH
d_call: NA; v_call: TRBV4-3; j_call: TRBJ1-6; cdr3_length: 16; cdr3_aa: ASSQAVAMDRGNSPLH
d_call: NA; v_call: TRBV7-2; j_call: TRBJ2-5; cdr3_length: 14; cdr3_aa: ASSLGPVAGQETQY
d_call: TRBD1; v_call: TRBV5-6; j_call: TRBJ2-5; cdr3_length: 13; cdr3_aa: ASSLWAGGQETQY
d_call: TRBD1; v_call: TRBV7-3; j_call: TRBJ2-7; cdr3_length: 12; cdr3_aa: ASSSTGGKDEQY
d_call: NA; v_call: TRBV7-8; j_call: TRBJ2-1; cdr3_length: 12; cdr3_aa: ASSLGPPTWEQF
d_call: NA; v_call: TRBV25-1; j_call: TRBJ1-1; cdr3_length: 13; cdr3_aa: ASSEFEGMNTEAF
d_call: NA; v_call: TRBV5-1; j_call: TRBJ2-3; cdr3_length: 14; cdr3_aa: ASSSARGPSTDTQY
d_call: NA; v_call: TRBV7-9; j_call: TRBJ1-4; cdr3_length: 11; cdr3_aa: ASSPIGGEKLF
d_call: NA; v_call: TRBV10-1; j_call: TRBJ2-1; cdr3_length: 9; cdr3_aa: ASSGTVEQF
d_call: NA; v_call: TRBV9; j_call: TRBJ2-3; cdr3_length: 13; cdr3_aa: ASSGRAPSTDTQY
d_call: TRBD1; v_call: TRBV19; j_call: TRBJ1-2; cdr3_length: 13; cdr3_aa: ASSLDRGPHYGYT
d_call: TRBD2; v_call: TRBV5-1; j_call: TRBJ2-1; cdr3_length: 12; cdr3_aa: ASMRETSYNEQF
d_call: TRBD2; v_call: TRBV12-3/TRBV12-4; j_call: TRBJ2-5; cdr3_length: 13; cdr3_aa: ASSSQGTIQETQY
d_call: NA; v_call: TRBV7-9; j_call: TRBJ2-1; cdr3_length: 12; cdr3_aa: ASSLDGNLNEQF
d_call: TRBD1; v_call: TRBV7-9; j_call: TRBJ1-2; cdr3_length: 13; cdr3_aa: ASSSKDRATYGYT
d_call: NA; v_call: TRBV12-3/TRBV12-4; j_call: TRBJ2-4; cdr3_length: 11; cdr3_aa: ASSFSGWNIQY
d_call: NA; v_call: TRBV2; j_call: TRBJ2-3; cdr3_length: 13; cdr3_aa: ASSEGPAGSLAQY
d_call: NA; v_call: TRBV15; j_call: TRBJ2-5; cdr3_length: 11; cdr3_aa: ATSPRGGETQY
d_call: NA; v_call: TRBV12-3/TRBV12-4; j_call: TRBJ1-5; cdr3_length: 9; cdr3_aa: ASGEDQPQH
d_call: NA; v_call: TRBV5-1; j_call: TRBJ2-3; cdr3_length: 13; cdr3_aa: ASSPRPQQKGTQY
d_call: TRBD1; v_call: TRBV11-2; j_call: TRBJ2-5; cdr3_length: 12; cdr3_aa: ASSNRRGQETQY
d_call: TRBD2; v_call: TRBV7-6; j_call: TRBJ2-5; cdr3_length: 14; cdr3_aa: ASSFGTSGGQETQY
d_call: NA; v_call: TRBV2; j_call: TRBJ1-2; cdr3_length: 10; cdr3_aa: ASSEGGYGYT
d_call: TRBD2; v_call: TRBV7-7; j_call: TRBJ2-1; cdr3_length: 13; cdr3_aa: ASSDGTSHYNEQF
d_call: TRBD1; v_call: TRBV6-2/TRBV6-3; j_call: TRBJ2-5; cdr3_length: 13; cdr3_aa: ASSTFRDREETQY
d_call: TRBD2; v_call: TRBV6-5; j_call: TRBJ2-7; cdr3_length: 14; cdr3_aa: ASGGLAGRSSYEQY
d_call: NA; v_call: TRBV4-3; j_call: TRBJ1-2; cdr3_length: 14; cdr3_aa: ASSQEFRSSPYGYT